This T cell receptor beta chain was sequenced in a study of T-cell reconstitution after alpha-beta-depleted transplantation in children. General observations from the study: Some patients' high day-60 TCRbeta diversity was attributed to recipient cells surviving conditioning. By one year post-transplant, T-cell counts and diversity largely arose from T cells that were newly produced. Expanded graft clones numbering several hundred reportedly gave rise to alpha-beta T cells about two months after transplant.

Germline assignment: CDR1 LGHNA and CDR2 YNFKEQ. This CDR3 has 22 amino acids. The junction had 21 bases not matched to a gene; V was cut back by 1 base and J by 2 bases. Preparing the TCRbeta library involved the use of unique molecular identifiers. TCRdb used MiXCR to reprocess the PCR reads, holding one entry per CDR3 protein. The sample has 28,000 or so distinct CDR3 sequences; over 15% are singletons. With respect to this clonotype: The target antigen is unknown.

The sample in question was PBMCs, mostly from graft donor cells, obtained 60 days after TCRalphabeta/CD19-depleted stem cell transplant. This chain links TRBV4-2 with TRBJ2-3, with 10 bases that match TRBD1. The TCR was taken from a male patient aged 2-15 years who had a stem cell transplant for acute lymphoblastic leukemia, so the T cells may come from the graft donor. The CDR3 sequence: CASSQGSDRGFPRREFTDTQYF. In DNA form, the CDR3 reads TGTGCCAGCAGCCAAGGTTCGGACAGGGGGTTCCCCCGGCGGGAGTTCACAGATACGCAGTATTTT.